A selection of T cell receptor beta chains follows, all from one sample in a study of Ad26.COV2.S vaccination and SARS-CoV-2 variants. Assay: immunoSEQ multiplex PCR; the TCRdb copy retains only in-frame clones and omits some. Here the sample spans 380,000 or so clones, about 83% being singletons. This specimen was peripheral blood, taken in a trial of Ad26.COV2.S vaccine versus placebo. The receptors here all came from a person between 18 and 65 years old who received the Ad26.COV2.S COVID-19 vaccine or a placebo. Each CDR3 is given with its conserved first and last residue. A D gene is named only where the DNA matches it firmly. Rows may omit the clone size; those that give it use once, few, many or a size class.

J,V,size,D,DNA,CDR3
TRBJ1-4,TRBV11-3,-,TRBD1,TGTGCCAGCAGCTTGACAGGACAGGATAATGAAAAACTGTTTTTT,CASSLTGQDNEKLFF
TRBJ2-3,TRBV5-4,-,-,TGTGCCAGCAGTCCTAGCACAGATACGCAGTATTTT,CASSPSTDTQYF
TRBJ2-7,TRBV6-5,-,-,TGTGCCAGCAGTTATAGGCTTCGGGGGCAGTACTTC,CASSYRLRGQYF
TRBJ1-4,TRBV6-5,many,-,TGTGCCAGCAATTATCGGGGGGGCCACGAGGAAAAACTGTTTTTT,CASNYRGGHEEKLFF
TRBJ2-7,TRBV3-1/TRBV3-2,-,-,TGTGCCAGCAGCCAAGATCATAGGTCAGGGCAGTACTTC,CASSQDHRSGQYF
TRBJ1-1,TRBV6-5,-,-,TGTGCCAGCAGTTACTCGAGGGAGATTACTGAAGCTTTCTTT,CASSYSREITEAFF
TRBJ2-3,TRBV7-9,-,-,TGTGCCAGCAGTCCGCGTGGGGGGTCAAGCACAGATACGCAGTATTTT,CASSPRGGSSTDTQYF
TRBJ2-7,TRBV5-4,-,TRBD2,TGTGCCAGCAGCTTGGGCCCCGGACTAGCGGGGGGACACGAGCAGTACTTC,CASSLGPGLAGGHEQYF
TRBJ2-3,TRBV7-2,-,TRBD2,TGTGCCAGCACCTCACAGGCCGGGACTAGCGGTGCAACAGATACGCAGTATTTT,CASTSQAGTSGATDTQYF
TRBJ1-6,TRBV19,-,-,TGTGCCAGTAGCCGAGGGGGGGGTAATTCACCCCTCCACTTT,CASSRGGGNSPLHF
TRBJ1-1,TRBV3-1/TRBV3-2,-,-,TGTGCCAGCAGCCAAGTAGGGGGACACATTAACACTGAAGCTTTCTTT,CASSQVGGHINTEAFF
TRBJ1-4,TRBV19,-,-,TGTGCCAGTAGTCCTCGCGGGGGGACTAATGAAAAACTGTTTTTT,CASSPRGGTNEKLFF
TRBJ1-3,TRBV5-4,-,TRBD1,TGTGCCAGCAGCTCCTCTGGACAGGGCCACTCTGGAAACACCATATATTTT,CASSSSGQGHSGNTIYF
TRBJ1-2,TRBV5-3,-,-,TGTGCCAGAACCCGGGGCGAGAGTCCCGCTAACTATGGCTACACCTTC,CARTRGESPANYGYTF
TRBJ2-7,TRBV2,-,-,TGTGCCAGCAGTCGGGAAAGGGCCTCCTACGAGCAGTACTTC,CASSRERASYEQYF
TRBJ1-1,TRBV19,-,TRBD1,TGTGCCAGTAGGGACAGGGGGACGACTGAAGCTTTCTTT,CASRDRGTTEAFF
TRBJ1-1,TRBV18,-,TRBD1,TGTGCCAGCTCACCACAGGGGACAGCCTTAGGCACTGAAGCTTTCTTT,CASSPQGTALGTEAFF
TRBJ2-1,TRBV6-5,-,TRBD2,TGTGCCAGCAGTAGGTCCGGGACTACCTACAATGAGCAGTTCTTC,CASSRSGTTYNEQFF
TRBJ1-5,TRBV9,-,-,TGTGCCAGCAGCGCATCAGGGGTTAATCAGCCCCAGCATTTT,CASSASGVNQPQHF
TRBJ1-4,TRBV7-2,-,-,TGTGCCAGCAGCCGATATGGGGGTGGACTGTTTTTT,CASSRYGGGLFF
TRBJ2-5,TRBV12-3/TRBV12-4,once,-,TGTGCCAGCAGTTTATACGGGGGAGAGACCCAGTACTTC,CASSLYGGETQYF
TRBJ1-2,TRBV2,-,-,TGTGCCAGCTCCGGGAACGCCGGAGGCCACACCTTC,CASSGNAGGHTF
TRBJ2-5,TRBV5-4,-,-,TGTGCCAGCAGCTTGGGCGGGCAAGCAAAAGAGACCCAGTACTTC,CASSLGGQAKETQYF
TRBJ1-1,TRBV29-1,few,-,TGCAGCGCCTGCCGGGGGTCGAACACTGAAGCTTTCTTT,CSACRGSNTEAFF
TRBJ1-5,TRBV2,-,TRBD1,TGTGCCAGCAATACCCCGGGACAGGACAATTTCCCTATTAGCAATCAGCCCCAGCATTTT,CASNTPGQDNFPISNQPQHF
TRBJ2-7,TRBV7-8,-,-,TGTGCCAGCAGCCCTACAGGACTCTCCTACGAGCAGTACTTC,CASSPTGLSYEQYF
TRBJ2-7,TRBV3-1/TRBV3-2,-,-,TGTGCCAGCAGTTCCGCCCCTTCCGAGCAGTACTTC,CASSSAPSEQYF
TRBJ1-2,TRBV3-1/TRBV3-2,-,-,TGTGCCAGCAGCCAGACAGTTTATGGCTACACCTTC,CASSQTVYGYTF
TRBJ1-3,TRBV6-5,few,TRBD1,TGTGCCAGCGGGCGAACAGGGGTCGGAAACACCATATATTTT,CASGRTGVGNTIYF
TRBJ2-1,TRBV6-5,-,-,TGTGCCAGCAGTTACTGGAGAGAGTCTGAGCAGTTCTTC,CASSYWRESEQFF
TRBJ2-7,TRBV11-2,few,TRBD2,TGTGCCAGCAGCTTTGAGCGGGGGACGTACGAGCAGTACTTC,CASSFERGTYEQYF
TRBJ1-5,TRBV19,few,-,TGTGCCAGTGCCGGGGGGGCCGGGAGCAATCAGCCCCAGCATTTT,CASAGGAGSNQPQHF
TRBJ2-6,TRBV18,-,-,TGTGCCAGCTCACCACTGGGACCAGACAGGTCTGGGGCCAACGTCCTGACTTTC,CASSPLGPDRSGANVLTF
TRBJ2-3,TRBV18,once,TRBD1,TGTGCCAGCTCACTTAGCCAAACCGGGACAGCTAGCACAGATACGCAGTATTTT,CASSLSQTGTASTDTQYF
TRBJ2-7,TRBV29-1,-,-,TGCAGCGTAACCACAGGGACCGCGCCCTACGAGCAGTACTTC,CSVTTGTAPYEQYF
TRBJ2-7,TRBV4-2,once,-,TGTGCCAGCAGCCAAGATCGGGGCGACTCCTACGAGCAGTACTTC,CASSQDRGDSYEQYF
TRBJ1-4,TRBV18,-,-,TGTGCCAGCTCACCCCCCGGGAGTAATGAAAAACTGTTTTTT,CASSPPGSNEKLFF
TRBJ2-7,TRBV6-5,-,TRBD1,TGTGCCAGCAGTCCACCGGGACAGGGGTTTGTGCAGTACTTC,CASSPPGQGFVQYF
TRBJ2-3,TRBV5-1,-,-,TGCGCCAGTCGGGGGGCCACAGATACGCAGTATTTT,CASRGATDTQYF
TRBJ2-3,TRBV9,once,-,TGTGCCAGCAGCGTACAAAGGGTTTCAGATACGCAGTATTTT,CASSVQRVSDTQYF
TRBJ1-2,TRBV19,-,-,TGTGCCAGTAGTATTTGGGCAGGAGAGATAAGCGGCTCCGGCTACACCTTC,CASSIWAGEISGSGYTF
TRBJ1-2,TRBV18,-,-,TGTGCCAGCTCACCACTCGACGGAGCTAACTATGGCTACACCTTC,CASSPLDGANYGYTF
TRBJ2-7,TRBV27,-,TRBD1,TGTGCCAGCAGTTTTGGGGCAGGGGGAACTTACGAGCAGTACTTC,CASSFGAGGTYEQYF
TRBJ1-1,TRBV27,-,-,TGTGCCAGCCGTGTTGGGGTCGGCGCTGAAGCTTTCTTT,CASRVGVGAEAFF
TRBJ1-1,TRBV5-1,-,-,TGCGCCAGCAGCTTGGACGGGTTCATAGCTTTCTTT,CASSLDGFIAFF
TRBJ2-7,TRBV10-3,-,-,TGTGCCATCAGTGAAAGGACACCCTCTCAATCCGAGCAGTACTTC,CAISERTPSQSEQYF
TRBJ1-2,TRBV5-4,-,-,TGTGCCAGCAGCTTGGCCGGAACTGGCTACACCTTC,CASSLAGTGYTF
TRBJ1-5,TRBV19,few,-,TGTGCCAGTAGTATCGCCCATCCGCCCCAGCATTTT,CASSIAHPPQHF
TRBJ2-1,TRBV4-1,-,-,TGCGCCAGCAGCTTAAAGGGAGTAGAATCCCACAATGAGCAGTTCTTC,CASSLKGVESHNEQFF
TRBJ1-1,TRBV4-1,few,-,TGCGCCAGCAGCCAAGATCGGGAGGGGACTGAAGCTTTCTTT,CASSQDREGTEAFF
TRBJ2-7,TRBV19,-,-,TGTGCCAGTAGTATCGGCGAGGGTTACGAGCAGTACTTC,CASSIGEGYEQYF
TRBJ2-3,TRBV6-2/TRBV6-3,-,TRBD2,TGTGCCAGCAGTTACCCCCCACTAGCGGTGCGCACAGATACGCAGTATTTT,CASSYPPLAVRTDTQYF